Listed below are T cell receptor beta chains from one sample, sequenced in a study of Ad26.COV2.S vaccination and SARS-CoV-2 variants. This table comes from immunoSEQ multiplex PCR, and its TCRdb copy is limited to in-frame clones, with some not included. Of some 300,000 clones listed, 86% are singletons. Source: peripheral blood, taken in a trial of Ad26.COV2.S vaccine versus placebo. These receptors were collected from a person between 18 and 65 years old who received the Ad26.COV2.S COVID-19 vaccine or a placebo. Each CDR3 is given without its conserved first and last residue.

>TRBV15
ATSRDTEAF
>TRBV23-1
ASSQGSNEKLF
>TRBV7-2
ASSFMTGTGNTIY
>TRBV18
ASSPSQGGTEAF
>TRBV2
ASSPPRGGNQPQH
>TRBV7-9
ASTGGREQY
>TRBV18
ASSQTSGGAYEQY
>TRBV4-3
ASSQTKGLAGSLRETQY
>TRBV30
AWNLRTGGSDGYT
>TRBV7-5
VRSPLLAGHQETQY
>TRBV2
ASSVAGTGMTDTQY
>TRBV7-2
ASTDSSYGYT
>TRBV6-1
ASSDQGAYEQY
>TRBV5-6
ASSSLTRFSPLH
>TRBV5-1
ASSLGGVGQPQH
>TRBV5-1
ASGATLSYEQY
>TRBV11-2
ASSPGLNTEAF
>TRBV18
ASSQGPGTYEQY
>TRBV14
ASSVAGTVSYEQY
>TRBV4-2
ASSPQPVVQETQY
>TRBV5-1
ASSLENLGEQY
>TRBV6-2/TRBV6-3
ASSYVDTQY
>TRBV5-1
ASSLDGGAGQPQH
>TRBV21-1
ASRPGADTQY
>TRBV3-1/TRBV3-2
ASSSRGNTEAF
>TRBV7-6
ASSLGSGLTTNTGELF
>TRBV7-2
ASSTRTGQNQPQH
>TRBV7-3
ASSLTPGLAGGELF
>TRBV4-2
ASSQDPDRTNQPQH
>TRBV14
ASSQEGGRQGAFTDTQY
>TRBV24-1
ATSDGPVTAGRETQY
>TRBV11-2
ASSRTGHRDTEAF
>TRBV3-1/TRBV3-2
ASSQGLEAF
>TRBV3-1/TRBV3-2
ASSHRGGLSYNEQF
>TRBV30
AWSVWTGYYNEQF
>TRBV9
ASSRVEDTQY
>TRBV7-2
ASSTLTGLVNYGYT
>TRBV5-4
ASSLPQGAQETQY
>TRBV10-3
AISESGQGETQY
>TRBV12-3/TRBV12-4
ASSLNEKLF
>TRBV6-2/TRBV6-3
ASSYPWDRLSRNYGYT
>TRBV5-6
ASSLGAGSRGNTIY
>TRBV5-8
ASSFRGMSSYNEQF
>TRBV6-2/TRBV6-3
ASSAPREAF
>TRBV14
ASISRGGPSGNTIY
>TRBV7-7
ASSFERSRGRNGNQPQH
>TRBV12-5
ASGLVLARNRDLSGTYGYT
>TRBV5-1
ASSLEGFNEKLF
>TRBV5-1
ASSMGQNYGYT
>TRBV6-5
ASSYTGSYEQY
>TRBV6-2/TRBV6-3
ASSHLYPGQGTLYEQY
>TRBV7-2
ASGRGANYGYT
>TRBV10-3
AISERGGSYEQY
>TRBV5-1
ASSLGLHISLGRSAADTEAF
>TRBV5-1
ASSLLGGRTGELF
>TRBV6-5
ASRLDRTSNQPQH